The 11 T cell receptor beta chains presented below share a single source sample, sequenced in a study of T cells after yellow fever vaccination. Using its own MiXCR run on the 5' RACE reads, TCRdb lists one record per CDR3 protein. The repertoire holds 300,000 or so distinct CDR3 sequences, with approximately 13% as singletons. The input for sequencing was CD4+ T cells sorted from PBMCs, taken 45 days after the yellow fever booster vaccination. These receptors all come from a man aged 25 to 40 who received the YFV17D yellow fever vaccine.

This chain links TRBV7-9 with TRBJ2-5, with TRBD2 identical over 9 bases. After removal of 1 base from V and 5 bases from J, the junction contained 8 bases not matched to a gene. Looked up from germline, CDR1 is SEHNR and CDR2 is FQNEAQ (reference sequence). The CDR3 contains 16 residues. The CDR3 bases are TGTGCCAGCAGCTTAGATGGCGGGAGGGCCACGGAGACCCAGTACTTC. Its translation: CASSLDGGRATETQYF.

This clonotype was seen more than once but under ten times. The CDR3 DNA sequence: TGTGCCAGCAGCTTAATGGGCGGGAGTACAGATACGCAGTATTTT. Translation gives CASSLMGGSTDTQYF. The chain joins TRBV7-3 to TRBJ2-3; 7 bases align to TRBD2. The CDR3 loop spans 15 amino acids. From germline, CDR1 is SGHTA and CDR2 FQGTGA. The J segment lost 3 bases and the V segment lost 1 base, leaving 4 bases of the junction unmatched. The whole variable domain, filled in from reference TRBV7-3 and TRBJ2-3, reads GAGVSQTPSNKVTEKGKYVELRCDPISGHTALYWYRQSLGQGPEFLIYFQGTGAADDSGLPNDRFFAVRPEGSVSTLKIQRTERGDSAVYLCASSLMGGSTDTQYFGPGTRLTVL.

CDR3 loop: CASSSLGMRGYNEQFF. Here the CDR3 DNA reads TGTGCCAGTAGTTCGCTGGGGATGAGGGGGTACAATGAGCAGTTCTTC. The rearrangement links TRBV19 to TRBJ2-1; maybe TRBD1 (6 bases). There are 16 residues in the CDR3. Trimming stripped 5 bases from V and 4 bases from J, with 18 bases between. CDR1 is LNHDA and CDR2 is SQIVND in the germline V gene (reference sequence).

This clonotype was detected only a few times. The V call is TRBV5-1, the J call TRBJ2-7; D is perhaps TRBD1 (6 bases). In germline, CDR1 is SGHRS, CDR2 YFSETQ. The germline V and J ends were trimmed by 2 bases and 3 bases, with 21 bases remaining between them. The CDR3 extends over 17 amino acids. CDR3 amino acids: CASSLPQGRDIDYEQYF. The CDR3 nucleotides are TGCGCCAGCAGCTTACCGCAGGGCCGGGACATCGACTACGAGCAGTACTTC. The full variable domain, with the rest looked up from reference TRBV5-1 and TRBJ2-7, is KAGVTQTPRYLIKTRGQQVTLSCSPISGHRSVSWYQQTPGQGLQFLFEYFSETQRNKGNFPGRFSGRQFSNSRSEMNVSTLELGDSALYLCASSLPQGRDIDYEQYFGPGTRLTVT.

This clonotype showed up just a few times. The V call is TRBV5-1, the J call TRBJ2-7; D unclear. This CDR3 region has 13 residues. Trimming pared 6 bases from V and 0 bases from J, leaving 10 bases between. Per germline, CDR1 SGHRS and CDR2 YFSETQ. The CDR3 protein is CASKRLSSYEQYF. The CDR3 DNA sequence: TGCGCCAGCAAACGGCTGAGCTCCTACGAGCAGTACTTC.

The chain employs TRBV5-8 and TRBJ2-2; a possible D gene is TRBD1 (5 bases). The CDR3 totals 13 residues. V gave up 9 bases and J gave up 5 bases, with 14 bases separating them. CDR1 is SGHTS and CDR2 is YDEGEE in the germline V gene. CDR3 amino acids: CATQGVFTGELFF. CDR3 nucleotide sequence: TGTGCCACCCAAGGGGTTTTTACCGGGGAGCTGTTTTTT.

The V and J genes are TRBV5-1 and TRBJ2-3; D is unclear. V was cut by 4 bases and J by 0 bases, with 12 bases left in between. The CDR3 sequence is 15 residues long. Germline V lookup: CDR1 SGHRS, CDR2 YFSETQ. CDR3 sequence (DNA): TGCGCCAGCAGCCTAGACCCTCTGAGCACAGATACGCAGTATTTT. This encodes CASSLDPLSTDTQYF.

At least ten counts were recorded for this clonotype. The CDR3 loop reads CATRTSGGADTQYF. For the CDR3, the DNA is TGTGCCACTAGGACTAGTGGTGGCGCAGATACGCAGTATTTT. The rearrangement links TRBV10-3 to TRBJ2-3, with 7 bases lining up with TRBD2. The CDR3 loop spans 14 amino acids. Germline V lookup: CDR1 ENHRY, CDR2 SYGVKD. V was pared by 10 bases and J by 4 bases, with 11 bases of the junction left unmatched.

CDR3 region: CASPPAGPHTGELFF. CDR3 coding DNA: TGTGCCAGCCCTCCAGCGGGACCTCACACCGGGGAGCTGTTTTTT. V is TRBV30 and J is TRBJ2-2; 7 positions agree with TRBD2. V shed 8 bases, J shed 3 bases, and the junction held 12 bases outside the gene matches. CDR3 length: 15 amino acids. Germline CDR1 GTSNPN, CDR2 SVGIG (reference sequence).

This clonotype was found once. CDR3 DNA sequence: TGTGCCAGCAGCCCAGGCGTCCTAGTAACCTACGAGCAGTACTTC. Protein product: CASSPGVLVTYEQYF. V usage is TRBV9 and J usage is TRBJ2-7, with D uncertain. CDR3 length equals 15 residues. V dropped 4 bases and J dropped 2 bases, with 16 bases sitting between them. Germline V gene lookup returns CDR1 SGDLS and CDR2 YYNGEE.

The chain recombines TRBV5-1 with TRBJ1-1, with 9 nucleotides matching TRBD1. V lost 2 bases and J lost 2; bases outside the gene matches: 7. The CDR3 consists of 16 residues. CDR1 and CDR2 from the germline V gene are SGHRS and YFSETQ. CDR3 DNA: TGCGCCAGCAGCTTAACCGGGACAGGGAGCAACACTGAAGCTTTCTTT. It codes for CASSLTGTGSNTEAFF.